This is a list of T cell receptor beta chains from one sample in a study of CD8+CD57+ T cells in acquired aplastic anemia. TCRdb re-called the reads through MiXCR, storing one row per CDR3 protein. The table has about 270,000 distinct CDR3 sequences, roughly 50% seen once; the top ten hold 8%. The sample comprised sorted CD4+, CD8+, or CD8+CD57+ T cells (not recorded which) from PBMCs. These receptors came from a human donor with severe aplastic anemia or a healthy control (not recorded which). CDR3s include the opening cysteine and the closing phenylalanine or tryptophan. The order of the fields is J gene, D gene, V gene, CDR3 protein. D genes are given only for firm matches.

>TRBJ1-1|-|TRBV3-1
CASSQGRGSNTEAFF
>TRBJ2-5|-|TRBV12-3/TRBV12-4
CASRRRETQYF
>TRBJ1-3|-|TRBV13
CASSLRGAVGNTIYF
>TRBJ2-5|TRBD1|TRBV5-1
CASRWTGTWETQYF
>TRBJ1-1|-|TRBV30
CAWSVGNTEAFF
>TRBJ1-5|TRBD1|TRBV2
CASREETGANQPQHF
>TRBJ1-4|TRBD1|TRBV4-1
CASSQLDRANEKLFF
>TRBJ2-7|-|TRBV7-9
CASSPGGAYEQYF
>TRBJ1-3|-|TRBV20-1
CSAVESGNTIYF
>TRBJ2-5|TRBD2|TRBV12-3/TRBV12-4
CATSRSGSQETQYF
>TRBJ2-5|TRBD1|TRBV24-1
CATSDVGTAQETQYF
>TRBJ1-5|-|TRBV7-9
CASSQGDGNQPQHF
>TRBJ2-2|TRBD2|TRBV7-8
CASSSGLAGTGELFF
>TRBJ2-7|TRBD1|TRBV12-3/TRBV12-4
CASSTGRQGQYF
>TRBJ2-6|TRBD2|TRBV7-9
CASSLGGGRARANVLTF
>TRBJ2-5|TRBD2|TRBV7-8
CASSFTSGGNQETQYF
>TRBJ1-2|-|TRBV6-5
CASSSDGAHF
>TRBJ1-6|-|TRBV20-1
CSARGFGNNQPLHF
>TRBJ2-7|TRBD1|TRBV5-1
CASSLVTGGRLYEQYF
>TRBJ2-7|-|TRBV13
CASSLGVSEQYF
>TRBJ2-2|-|TRBV7-2
CASSFAYTGELFF
>TRBJ2-1|TRBD2|TRBV2
CASRRASGSHNEQFF
>TRBJ2-3|-|TRBV7-2
CASSLASTPLGTDTQYF
>TRBJ2-7|-|TRBV13
CASSLNWDKYF
>TRBJ1-5|-|TRBV19
CASSIGNQPQHF
>TRBJ2-7|TRBD2|TRBV7-9
CASSMGLADPSYEQYF
>TRBJ1-5|TRBD1|TRBV7-9
CASSSGTGGNQPQHF
>TRBJ2-7|-|TRBV7-3
CASSPIPGAVHYEQYF
>TRBJ2-3|TRBD2|TRBV10-3
CATYAQAGATLDTQYF